Below are 6 T cell receptor beta chains sequenced from a single sample in a study of brain T cells in children with intractable seizures. The protocol was immunoSEQ multiplex PCR, while the TCRdb copy is restricted to in-frame clones and leaves out a portion. The table records about 340,000 clones, over 90% of them present only once. Sample time point: blood from clinic visit 5 months post-surgery; TSC patient then seizure free. The source material was peripheral blood, sampled 4 to 5 months after surgery. The receptors shown here come from a boy under two years old with tuberous sclerosis and intractable seizures.

V and J are TRBV25-1 and TRBJ1-3, with D uncertain. There are 11 residues in the CDR3. Between the trimmed V and J ends, which lost 8 bases and 3 bases, there was a span of 5 bases. Germline assignment: CDR1 MGHDK and CDR2 SYGVNS. The CDR3 is CASRNGNTIYF. The CDR3, as DNA: TGTGCCAGCCGGAATGGAAACACCATATATTTT. Variable domain in full (rest from reference TRBV25-1 and TRBJ1-3): EADIYQTPRYLVIGTGKKITLECSQTMGHDKMYWYQQDPGMELHLIHYSYGVNSTEKGDLSSESTVSRIRTEHFPLTLESARPSHTSQYLCASRNGNTIYFGEGSWLTVV.

The chain uses TRBV15 and TRBJ1-5, with D unclear. Between the trimmed V and J ends, which lost 0 bases and 4 bases, there was a span of 1 base. Germline CDR1 reads LNHNV; CDR2 reads YYDKDF (reference sequence). The CDR3 is 12 amino acids. As DNA, the CDR3 is TGTGCCACCAGCAGAGAAAATCAGCCCCAGCATTTT. Protein product: CATSRENQPQHF.

As to this clone: Within the sample, other DNA sequences also encode this same CDR3. The chain combines TRBV7-2 with TRBJ2-7, with D perhaps matching TRBD2 (5 bases). Per germline, CDR1 SGHTA and CDR2 FQGNSA. The CDR3 runs 14 residues. V gave up 1 base and J gave up 1 base, with 8 bases separating them. This CDR3 reads CASSLGTGSYEQYF. For the CDR3, the DNA is TGTGCCAGCAGCTTAGGGACGGGATCCTACGAGCAGTACTTC.

A few counts support this clone. Other DNA sequences of this sample code for an identical CDR3. This sequence joins TRBV20-1 and TRBJ1-2; no clear D gene. Germline CDR1 DFQATT, CDR2 SNEGSKA (reference sequence). Trimming took 2 bases from V and 1 from J, leaving 2 bases between them. The CDR3 length is 11 residues. In nucleotides, the CDR3 is TGCAGTGCTAGACATAACTATGGCTACACCTTC. This gives the protein CSARHNYGYTF.

The rearrangement uses TRBV5-1 and TRBJ1-2, with D perhaps TRBD1 (5 bases). Germline assignment: CDR1 SGHRS and CDR2 YFSETQ. With 2 bases removed from V and 4 bases from J, the gap between germline ends came to 24 bases. This CDR3 region has 18 residues. CDR3 residues: CASSFDGAERQTFYGYTF. CDR3 bases: TGCGCCAGCAGCTTCGACGGGGCAGAGAGGCAGACTTTCTATGGCTACACCTTC.

Remarks on this clone: Other nucleotide sequences in the sample specify the same CDR3. This rearrangement joins TRBV9 to TRBJ1-1; D gene unclear. Germline CDR1 and CDR2: SGDLS and YYNGEE. V lost 0 bases to trimming and J lost 0 bases, with 3 bases between them. The CDR3 totals 13 residues. In DNA, the CDR3 is TGTGCCAGCAGCGTAGGCATGAACACTGAAGCTTTCTTT. This encodes CASSVGMNTEAFF.